This T cell receptor (beta chain) came from a study of blood T cell repertoires in COVID-19. Study background: PBMCs, B-cell-depleted T cells, or T cells provided the cDNA or gDNA that made up the material.

As processed by the authors: Scientists estimated how many nucleated cells there were by amplifying reference gene primers. Produced via immunoSEQ multiplex PCR; TCRdb's table is partial and in-frame only. The V and J calls and the clone size are those of that table, but D and trimming were determined from the DNA. The sample yields about 310,000 clones, around 87% seen once. V lost 1 base, J lost 7 bases, and 11 bases lay in between. Germline values: CDR1 SGHTA, CDR2 FQGNSA. The CDR3 extends over 14 amino acids. The TCR comes from a woman aged 45-60 years who had recovered from COVID-19. Source material: peripheral blood. The chain recombines TRBV7-2 with TRBJ1-5; D perhaps matches TRBD1 (5 bases). The CDR3 sequence is CASSLGKGPQPQHF. In nucleotides, the CDR3 is TGTGCCAGCAGCTTAGGTAAGGGGCCACAGCCCCAGCATTTT.